Shown below are 22 T cell receptor beta chains from a single sample sequenced in a study of shared clonotypes between healthy human individuals. Measured with immunoSEQ multiplex PCR; TCRdb has only the in-frame clones, and not every one. The table includes 490,000 or so clones, 79% detected once. Material for sequencing was PBMCs. These receptors were collected from a middle-aged woman in good health. Some clones in this sample may be carry-over from other donors' samples.

For this clone: This likely stems from a read error, as it lies one base from a far larger clone. The rearrangement uses TRBV28 and TRBJ1-2; weak D call: TRBD1 (5 bases). CDR1 and CDR2 from the germline V gene are MDHEN and SYDVKM. The CDR3 length is 14 residues. The V and J ends lost 3 bases and 6 bases respectively, with 14 bases between them. This CDR3 is CASSLGDASHGYTF. The CDR3 region has the DNA TGTGCCAGCAGTTTGGGGGACGCCTCGCATGGCTACACCTTC.

The chain combines TRBV10-3 with TRBJ2-7; D not certain. Between the trimmed V and J ends, which lost 2 bases and 3 bases, there was a span of 5 bases. Germline V lookup: CDR1 ENHRY, CDR2 SYGVKD. This CDR3 is built from 12 residues. CDR3 residues: CAISETNYEQYF. In nucleotides, the CDR3 is TGTGCCATCAGTGAGACCAACTACGAGCAGTACTTC.

The chain is built from TRBV19 and TRBJ2-3; 16 nucleotides match TRBD2. V lost 4 bases to trimming and J lost 4 bases; unmatched junction nucleotides: 8. This CDR3 region has 18 residues. Germline CDR1 and CDR2: LNHDA and SQIVND (reference sequence). The CDR3 is CASSSSGTSGRAADTQYF. The CDR3 nucleotides read TGTGCCAGTAGTAGCTCCGGGACTAGCGGGAGGGCCGCAGATACGCAGTATTTT.

V is TRBV4-1 and J is TRBJ2-7; TRBD1 matches 7 bases. Germline CDR1 reads MGHRA; CDR2 reads YSYEKL. The J segment lost 3 bases and the V segment lost 1 base, leaving 9 bases of the junction unmatched. This CDR3 region has 16 residues. CDR3 nucleotide sequence: TGCGCCAGCAGCCAAGGTAGGCCGGGACAGAACTACGAGCAGTACTTC. Its protein is CASSQGRPGQNYEQYF.

The chain recombines TRBV5-8 with TRBJ2-5; D may be TRBD1 or TRBD2 (5 bases each). Germline loops: CDR1 SGHTS, CDR2 YDEGEE. The CDR3 sequence is 15 residues long. Trimming cost V 0 bases and J 4 bases, with 13 bases left between them. This CDR3 reads CASSLAGTAGETQYF. In nucleotides, the CDR3 is TGTGCCAGCAGCTTGGCGGGGACGGCGGGAGAGACCCAGTACTTC.

This rearrangement joins TRBV19 to TRBJ2-5; D might be TRBD2 (6 bases). This CDR3 has 14 residues. Looked up from germline, CDR1 is LNHDA and CDR2 is SQIVND (reference sequence). V lost 5 bases and J lost 1, with 11 bases in between. CDR3 residues: CASSPRGTQETQYF. The CDR3 coding sequence is TGTGCCAGTAGTCCGCGCGGGACCCAAGAGACCCAGTACTTC.

The chain has TRBV18 and TRBJ2-5; no firm D call. Germline CDR1 and CDR2: KGHSH and LQKENI. This CDR3 is 16 amino acids long. V lost 2 bases and J lost 5, with 18 bases in between. CDR3 loop: CASSPNPGTARETQYF. In nucleotides, the CDR3 is TGTGCCAGCTCACCAAACCCAGGCACGGCGAGGGAGACCCAGTACTTC.

This clone was found a few times. V is TRBV5-1 and J is TRBJ2-1, with 7 bases fitting TRBD2. The germline CDR1 and CDR2 sequences are SGHRS and YFSETQ. V gave up 1 base and J gave up 5 bases; unmatched junction bases: 12. This CDR3 spans 17 amino acids. Here the CDR3 reads CASSLKITGGADNEQFF. CDR3 DNA: TGCGCCAGCAGCTTGAAGATAACGGGAGGCGCCGACAATGAGCAGTTCTTC. Looking up the rest from reference TRBV5-1 and TRBJ2-1 gives the full variable domain: KAGVTQTPRYLIKTRGQQVTLSCSPISGHRSVSWYQQTPGQGLQFLFEYFSETQRNKGNFPGRFSGRQFSNSRSEMNVSTLELGDSALYLCASSLKITGGADNEQFFGPGTRLTVL.

The chain uses TRBV23-1 and TRBJ2-7; D not resolved. TRBV23-1 belongs to the ORF category, with a function that is uncertain. V lost 6 bases, J lost 3 bases, and 21 bases lay in between. The CDR3 totals 16 residues. The CDR3 DNA follows: TGCGCCAGCAGGTCCCCGACGGCACCTTCAATCTACGAGCAGTACTTC. It is translated as CASRSPTAPSIYEQYF.

This clone was observed a handful of times. The chain links TRBV28 to TRBJ2-7, with D maybe TRBD1 (6 bases). Trimming removed 5 bases from V and 7 bases from J, with 21 bases in between. CDR3 length equals 15 residues. Germline V gives CDR1 MDHEN, CDR2 SYDVKM. The CDR3 region has the DNA TGTGCCAGCAGTCCGATGGGGGCGCTGAATGAGGAGCAGTACTTC. Amino acids: CASSPMGALNEEQYF.

This chain connects TRBV25-1 to TRBJ2-7; D may match TRBD1 or TRBD2 (7 bases each). The CDR3 totals 14 residues. Germline V gene sequence: CDR1 MGHDK, CDR2 SYGVNS. V lost 6 bases to trimming and J lost 3 bases, with 15 bases between them. The CDR3 region is CASSRGDRGYEQYF. CDR3 coding DNA: TGTGCCAGCAGCCGGGGGGACAGAGGCTACGAGCAGTACTTC.

This clone was picked up one time. The rearrangement uses TRBV6-1 and TRBJ1-3; 7 nucleotides agree with TRBD1. The CDR3 is 15 amino acids. Germline V gene data show CDR1 as MNHNS and CDR2 as SASEGT. Trimming cost V 7 bases and J 1 base; bases outside gene matches: 7. The CDR3 is CASTLQGRSGNTIYF. The CDR3 nucleotides are TGTGCCAGCACGCTACAGGGGAGGTCTGGAAACACCATATATTTT.

The genes are TRBV28 and TRBJ2-3; D unresolved. V gave up 6 bases and J gave up 1 base, with 14 bases separating them. CDR1 and CDR2 (germline): MDHEN, SYDVKM. There are 15 residues in the CDR3. The CDR3: CASRGYRLGTDTQYF. CDR3 in DNA: TGTGCCAGCAGGGGCTATAGGTTGGGCACAGATACGCAGTATTTT.

The chain has TRBV5-1 and TRBJ2-3, with 8 bases that match TRBD1. CDR3 length: 15 amino acids. CDR1 SGHRS and CDR2 YFSETQ come from the germline V gene. The ends lost 4 bases at V and 1 base at J; junction bases unmatched: 5. For the CDR3, the DNA is TGCGCCAGCAGCCCCTTGACAGGGGGCACAGATACGCAGTATTTT. It is translated as CASSPLTGGTDTQYF.

The J gene is TRBJ1-1, the V gene TRBV4-1; D may be TRBD1 (6 bases). The V and J ends lost 3 bases and 8 bases respectively, with 16 bases between them. Germline assignment: CDR1 MGHRA and CDR2 YSYEKL. The CDR3 spans 14 residues. The CDR3 nucleotides read TGCGCCAGCAGCCAGACCGACAGGTTGAGAGAAGCTTTCTTT. Residues: CASSQTDRLREAFF.

The V call is TRBV10-3, the J call TRBJ2-5, with no clear D. Germline V gene data show CDR1 as ENHRY and CDR2 as SYGVKD. There are 13 residues in the CDR3. Trimming removed 3 bases from V and 0 bases from J, with 5 bases in between. This CDR3 reads CAISDGYQETQYF. Written as DNA, the CDR3 is TGTGCCATCAGTGACGGCTACCAAGAGACCCAGTACTTC.

This clone was counted a few times. The rearrangement joins TRBV7-3 to TRBJ2-5; perhaps TRBD2 as D (7 bases). The V gene lost 1 base and the J gene lost 5 bases, with 14 bases spanning the gap. This CDR3 spans 15 amino acids. The germline V gene has CDR1 SGHTA and CDR2 FQGTGA. The CDR3 DNA follows: TGTGCCAGCAGCTTAAGGGGGGGCTCGAGGGAGACCCAGTACTTC. Its translation: CASSLRGGSRETQYF.

The J gene is TRBJ1-3, the V gene TRBV6-6; D gene uncertain. The CDR3 has 15 residues. Germline values: CDR1 MNHNY, CDR2 SVGAGI (reference sequence). Trimming left V 4 bases short and J 0 bases short, with 10 bases between. This CDR3 is CASSFLGSSGNTIYF. CDR3 sequence (DNA): TGTGCCAGCAGTTTCCTCGGGTCCTCTGGAAACACCATATATTTT.

The chain combines TRBV6-5 with TRBJ1-3, with D perhaps matching TRBD1 (5 bases). Per the germline V gene, CDR1 is MNHEY and CDR2 is SVGAGI. The CDR3 is made up of 15 amino acids. Between the trimmed V and J ends, which lost 2 bases and 1 base, there was a span of 9 bases. Here the CDR3 DNA reads TGTGCCAGCAGTTACACAGGTTTTTCTGGAAACACCATATATTTT. Its translation: CASSYTGFSGNTIYF.

There are many counts of this clone. This chain's CDR3 is CASSFSGRSFF. CDR3 bases: TGCGCCAGCAGTTTTAGCGGGAGGTCGTTCTTC. The chain links TRBV4-1 to TRBJ2-1; 10 bases align to TRBD2. The J segment lost 15 bases and the V segment lost 6 bases, leaving 5 bases of the junction unmatched. Germline V lookup: CDR1 MGHRA, CDR2 YSYEKL. This CDR3 has 11 residues.

The genes are TRBV7-8 and TRBJ2-7, with 9 bases aligning to TRBD2. Germline trimming cut 5 bases from V and 2 bases from J; bases unmatched to any gene: 7. This CDR3 is built from 15 residues. CDR1 and CDR2 (germline): SGHVS, FQNEAQ. CDR3 in amino acids: CASSPQTSGTYEQYF. DNA for the CDR3: TGTGCCAGCAGCCCCCAGACTAGCGGCACCTACGAGCAGTACTTC.

V usage is TRBV11-2 and J usage is TRBJ2-2; either TRBD1 or TRBD2 may supply D (6 bases each). Per the germline V gene, CDR1 is SGHAT and CDR2 is FQNNGV. The CDR3 contains 15 residues. Trimming removed 3 bases from V and 0 bases from J, with 8 bases in between. CDR3 bases: TGTGCCAGCAGCTTGGGGGGCGCGAACACCGGGGAGCTGTTTTTT. This gives the protein CASSLGGANTGELFF.